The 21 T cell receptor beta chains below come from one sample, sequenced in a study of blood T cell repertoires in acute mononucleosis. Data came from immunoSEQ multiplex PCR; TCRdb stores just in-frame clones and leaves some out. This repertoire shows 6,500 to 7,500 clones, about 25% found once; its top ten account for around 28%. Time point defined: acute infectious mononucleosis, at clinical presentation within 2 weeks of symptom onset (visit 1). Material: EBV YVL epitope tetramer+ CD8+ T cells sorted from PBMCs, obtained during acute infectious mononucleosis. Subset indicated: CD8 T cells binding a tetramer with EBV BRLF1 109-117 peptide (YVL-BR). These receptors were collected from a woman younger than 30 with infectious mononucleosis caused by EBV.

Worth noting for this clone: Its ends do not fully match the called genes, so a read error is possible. This CDR3 is CAISEGTLSSYNEQFF. CDR3 sequence (DNA): TGTGCCATCAGTGAGGGGACCCTTAGCTCCTACAATGAGCAGTTCTTC. The chain uses TRBV25-1 and TRBJ2-1, with D tentatively TRBD1 or TRBD2 (5 bases each). Germline V gene lookup returns CDR1 MGHDK and CDR2 SYGVNS. The CDR3 spans 16 residues.

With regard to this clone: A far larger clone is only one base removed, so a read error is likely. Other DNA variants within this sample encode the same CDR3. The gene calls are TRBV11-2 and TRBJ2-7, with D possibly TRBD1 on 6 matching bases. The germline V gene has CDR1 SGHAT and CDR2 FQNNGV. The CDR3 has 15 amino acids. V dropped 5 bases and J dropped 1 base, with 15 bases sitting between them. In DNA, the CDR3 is TGTGCCAGCAGCCAAGAAGGACAGCTTTCCTACGAGCAGTACTTC. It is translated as CASSQEGQLSYEQYF.

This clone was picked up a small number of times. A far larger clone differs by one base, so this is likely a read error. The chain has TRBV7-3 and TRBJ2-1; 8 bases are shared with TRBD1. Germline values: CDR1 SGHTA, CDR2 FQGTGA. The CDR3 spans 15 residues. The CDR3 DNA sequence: TGTGCCAGCAGCCCCGACCCGACAGGGGTCAATGATCAGTTCTTC. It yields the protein CASSPDPTGVNDQFF.

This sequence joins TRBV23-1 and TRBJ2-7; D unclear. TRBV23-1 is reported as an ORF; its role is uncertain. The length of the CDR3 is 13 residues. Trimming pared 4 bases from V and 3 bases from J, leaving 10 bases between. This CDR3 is CASSPFLGYEQYF. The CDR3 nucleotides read TGCGCCAGCAGTCCCTTCCTCGGCTACGAGCAGTACTTC.

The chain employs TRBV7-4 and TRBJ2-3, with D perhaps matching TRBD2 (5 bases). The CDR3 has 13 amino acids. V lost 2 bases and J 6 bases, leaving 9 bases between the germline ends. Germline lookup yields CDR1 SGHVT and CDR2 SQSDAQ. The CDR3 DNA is TGTGCCAGCAGCTTACTAGCTGGGGATACGCAGTATTTT. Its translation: CASSLLAGDTQYF.

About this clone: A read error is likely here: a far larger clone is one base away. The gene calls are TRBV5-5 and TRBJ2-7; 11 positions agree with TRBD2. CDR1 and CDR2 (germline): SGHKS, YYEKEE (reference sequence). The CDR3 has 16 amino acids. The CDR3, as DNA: TGTGCCAACAGCTTGTCAGTAGGCCTAGCGGGAGGCGAGCAGTACTTC. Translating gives CANSLSVGLAGGEQYF.

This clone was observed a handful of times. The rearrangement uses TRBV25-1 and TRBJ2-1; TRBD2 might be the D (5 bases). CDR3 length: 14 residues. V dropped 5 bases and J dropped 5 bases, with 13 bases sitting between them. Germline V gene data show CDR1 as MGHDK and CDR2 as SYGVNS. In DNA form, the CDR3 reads TGTGCCAGCAGTTCGCCCCCCGGGGACAATGAGCAGTTCTTC. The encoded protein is CASSSPPGDNEQFF.

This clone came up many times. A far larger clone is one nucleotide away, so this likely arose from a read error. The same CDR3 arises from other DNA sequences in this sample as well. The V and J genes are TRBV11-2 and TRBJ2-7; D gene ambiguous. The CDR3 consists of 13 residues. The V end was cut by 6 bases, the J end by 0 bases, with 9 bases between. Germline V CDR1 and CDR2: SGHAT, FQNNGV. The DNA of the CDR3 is TGTGCCAGCAGTTGGACGGCCTCCTACGAGCAGTACTTC. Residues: CASSWTASYEQYF.

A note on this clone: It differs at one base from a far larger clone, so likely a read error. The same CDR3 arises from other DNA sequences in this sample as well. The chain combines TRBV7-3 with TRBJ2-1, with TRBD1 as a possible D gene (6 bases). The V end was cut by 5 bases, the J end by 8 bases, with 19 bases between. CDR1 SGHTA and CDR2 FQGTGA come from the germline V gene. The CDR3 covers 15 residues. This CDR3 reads CASSATAAGDDEQFF. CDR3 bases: TGTGCCAGCAGCGCTACCGCGGCAGGGGACGATGAGCAGTTCTTC.

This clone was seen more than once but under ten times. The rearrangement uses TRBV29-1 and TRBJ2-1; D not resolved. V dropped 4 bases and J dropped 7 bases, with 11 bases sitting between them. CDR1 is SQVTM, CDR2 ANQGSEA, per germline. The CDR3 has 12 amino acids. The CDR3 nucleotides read TGCAGCGTTGTGAGCCTAGGGAATGAGCAGTTCTTC. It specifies CSVVSLGNEQFF.

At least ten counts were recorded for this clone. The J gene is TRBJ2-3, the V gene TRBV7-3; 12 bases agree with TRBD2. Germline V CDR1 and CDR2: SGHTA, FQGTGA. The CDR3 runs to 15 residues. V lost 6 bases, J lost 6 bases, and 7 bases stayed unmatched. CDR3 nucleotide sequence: TGTGCCAGCAGTCAGACTAGCGGGAGTGGGGATACGCAGTATTTT. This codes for CASSQTSGSGDTQYF.

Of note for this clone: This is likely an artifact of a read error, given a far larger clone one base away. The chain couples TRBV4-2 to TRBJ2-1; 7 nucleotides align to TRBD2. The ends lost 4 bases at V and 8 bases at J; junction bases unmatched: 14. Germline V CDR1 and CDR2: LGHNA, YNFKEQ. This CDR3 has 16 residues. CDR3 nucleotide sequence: TGTGCCAGCAGCCCCCTTCCTAGCGGTTTTGGGCATGAGCAGTTCTTC. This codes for CASSPLPSGFGHEQFF.

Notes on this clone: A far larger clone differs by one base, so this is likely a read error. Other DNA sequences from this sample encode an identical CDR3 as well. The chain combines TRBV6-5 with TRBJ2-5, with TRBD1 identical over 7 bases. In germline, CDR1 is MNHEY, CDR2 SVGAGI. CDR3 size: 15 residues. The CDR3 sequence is CASRQLTGSGESQYF. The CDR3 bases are TGTGCCAGCAGGCAGTTGACAGGGAGTGGAGAGAGCCAGTACTTC.

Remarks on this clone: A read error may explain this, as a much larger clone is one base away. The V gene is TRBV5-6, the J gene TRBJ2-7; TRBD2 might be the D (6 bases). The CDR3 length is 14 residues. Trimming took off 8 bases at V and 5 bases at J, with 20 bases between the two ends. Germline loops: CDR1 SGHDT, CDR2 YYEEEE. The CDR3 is CASRLAGNVDEQYF. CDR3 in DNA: TGTGCCAGTAGATTGGCGGGGAATGTGGACGAGCAGTACTTC.

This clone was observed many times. The CDR3 bases are TGTGCCAGCAGCCCTGCTTATGGTGAGCAGTTCTTC. As protein: CASSPAYGEQFF. The chain joins TRBV28 to TRBJ2-1; no clear D. The V end lost 6 bases, the J end lost 9 bases, and 12 bases lay between the germline ends. This CDR3 is 12 amino acids long. Germline-derived CDR1 and CDR2 are MDHEN and SYDVKM.

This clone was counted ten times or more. The CDR3 sequence: CASSDSPLAGQETQYF. The CDR3 region has the DNA TGTGCCAGCAGTGACTCACCACTAGCGGGGCAAGAGACCCAGTACTTC. The chain uses TRBV6-4 and TRBJ2-5; 10 bases agree with TRBD2. Losses at the gene ends were 0 bases for V and 2 bases for J; bases not matched to a gene: 3. Germline assignment: CDR1 MRHNA and CDR2 SNTAGT. There are 16 residues in the CDR3.

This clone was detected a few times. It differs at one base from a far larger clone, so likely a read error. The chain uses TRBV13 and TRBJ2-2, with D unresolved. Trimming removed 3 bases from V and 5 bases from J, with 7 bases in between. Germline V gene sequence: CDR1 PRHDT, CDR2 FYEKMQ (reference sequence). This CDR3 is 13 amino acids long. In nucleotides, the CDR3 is TGTGCCAGCAGCTTGGCCGGAACCGGGGAGCTGTTTTTT. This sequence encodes CASSLAGTGELFF.

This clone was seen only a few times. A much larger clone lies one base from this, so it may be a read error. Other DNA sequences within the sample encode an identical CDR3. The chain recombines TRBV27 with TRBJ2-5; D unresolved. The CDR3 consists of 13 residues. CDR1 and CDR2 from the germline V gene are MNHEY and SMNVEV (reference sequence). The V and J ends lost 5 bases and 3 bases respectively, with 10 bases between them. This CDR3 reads CASSDYGEETQYF. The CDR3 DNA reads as TGTGCCAGCAGTGATTACGGAGAAGAGACCCAGTACTTC.

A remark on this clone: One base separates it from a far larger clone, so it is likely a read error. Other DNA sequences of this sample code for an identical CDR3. The CDR3 DNA is TGTGCCAGCAGTTGGACAGCCTCCTACGAGCAGTACTTC. Translated, it gives CASSWTASYEQYF. V gene TRBV7-8 combines with J gene TRBJ2-7; D may be TRBD1 (6 bases). V was trimmed by 6 bases and J by 0 bases, leaving 9 bases between them. Germline CDR1 is SGHVS and CDR2 is FQNEAQ. The CDR3 extends over 13 amino acids.

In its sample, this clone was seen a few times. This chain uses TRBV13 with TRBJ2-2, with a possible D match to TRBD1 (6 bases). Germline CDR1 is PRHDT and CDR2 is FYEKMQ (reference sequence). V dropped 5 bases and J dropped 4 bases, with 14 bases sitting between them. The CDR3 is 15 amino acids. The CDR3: CASSPVTGLTGELFF. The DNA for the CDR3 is TGTGCCAGCAGCCCCGTAACAGGGCTCACCGGGGAGCTGTTTTTT.

The CDR3 is CAIRGGRTTYEQYF. The CDR3 coding sequence is TGTGCCATCAGGGGGGGACGGACGACCTACGAGCAGTACTTC. The chain has TRBV2 and TRBJ2-7; D tentatively fits TRBD1 or TRBD2 (7 bases each). This CDR3 region has 14 residues. Trimming took off 10 bases at V and 2 bases at J, with 18 bases between the two ends. Per the germline V gene, CDR1 is SNHLY and CDR2 is FYNNEI.